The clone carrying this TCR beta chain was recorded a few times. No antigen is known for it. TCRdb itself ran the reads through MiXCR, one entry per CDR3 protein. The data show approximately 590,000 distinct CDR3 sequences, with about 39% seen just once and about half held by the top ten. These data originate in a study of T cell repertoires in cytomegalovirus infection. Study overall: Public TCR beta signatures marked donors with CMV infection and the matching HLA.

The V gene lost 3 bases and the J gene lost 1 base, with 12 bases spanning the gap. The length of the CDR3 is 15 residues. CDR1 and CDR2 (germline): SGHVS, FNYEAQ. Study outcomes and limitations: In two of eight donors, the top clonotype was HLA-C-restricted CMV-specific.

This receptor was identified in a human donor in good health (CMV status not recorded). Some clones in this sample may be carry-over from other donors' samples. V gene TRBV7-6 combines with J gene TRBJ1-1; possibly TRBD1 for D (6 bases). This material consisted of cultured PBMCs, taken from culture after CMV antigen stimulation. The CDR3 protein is CASSFIGQPNTEAFF. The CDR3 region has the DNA TGTGCCAGCAGCTTTATTGGACAGCCGAACACTGAAGCTTTCTTT.